These 25 T cell receptor beta chains came from one sample sequenced in a study of shared clonotypes between healthy human individuals. Data came from immunoSEQ multiplex PCR; TCRdb stores just in-frame clones and leaves some out. The table lists about 2.4 million clones, around nine tenths of them singletons. Sequenced sample: naive CD4+ T cells sorted from blood. Subset defined: CD45RA+ positively selected. Every receptor here comes from a man between 18 and 35 years old in good health.

The chain uses TRBV5-4 and TRBJ2-5; 12 nucleotides align to TRBD2. V gave up 0 bases and J gave up 5 bases; unmatched junction bases: 8. CDR3 length equals 17 residues. CDR1 is SGHNT, CDR2 YYREEE, per germline (reference sequence). The CDR3 DNA reads TGTGCCAGCAGCTTGGCCGAGACTAGCGGGGGCTCCGAGACCCAGTACTTC. Its protein is CASSLAETSGGSETQYF.

This clone was counted a single time. V gene TRBV7-9 combines with J gene TRBJ1-2; a possible D gene is TRBD1 (5 bases). This CDR3 has 17 residues. Germline values: CDR1 SEHNR, CDR2 FQNEAQ (reference sequence). The V and J ends lost 0 bases and 3 bases respectively, with 17 bases between them. The CDR3 reads CASSLAGGRGDHYGYTF. CDR3 nucleotide sequence: TGTGCCAGCAGCTTAGCTGGGGGACGGGGGGATCACTATGGCTACACCTTC.

The rearrangement links TRBV7-9 to TRBJ2-1; 12 nucleotides agree with TRBD2. Germline CDR1 is SEHNR and CDR2 is FQNEAQ (reference sequence). CDR3 length equals 16 residues. V lost 5 bases and J lost 5; bases outside the gene matches: 7. CDR3 DNA sequence: TGTGCCAGCAGCCCCCTAGCGGGGGGGCCTAACAATGAGCAGTTCTTC. Translating gives CASSPLAGGPNNEQFF. Combining the CDR3 with reference TRBV7-9 and TRBJ2-1 gives the whole variable domain DTGVSQNPRHKITKRGQNVTFRCDPISEHNRLYWYRQTLGQGPEFLTYFQNEAQLEKSRLLSDRFSAERPKGSFSTLEIQRTEQGDSAMYLCASSPLAGGPNNEQFFGPGTRLTVL.

On this clone itself: Other DNA sequences in the same sample also yield this CDR3. V gene TRBV5-1 combines with J gene TRBJ1-2, with no clear D. Trimming stripped 0 bases from V and 0 bases from J, with 6 bases between. Germline loops: CDR1 SGHRS, CDR2 YFSETQ. The CDR3 covers 14 residues. The CDR3 region is CASSLGTANYGYTF. CDR3 bases: TGCGCCAGCAGCTTGGGGACCGCTAACTATGGCTACACCTTC.

The gene calls are TRBV5-1 and TRBJ1-6; 11 positions agree with TRBD1. From germline, CDR1 is SGHRS and CDR2 YFSETQ. Unmatched junction bases numbered 14, after V lost 7 bases and J lost 8 bases. The CDR3 has 17 residues. CDR3 bases: TGCGCCAGCTCCCGGGCCGCCGGACAGGGGGCTGATTCACCCCTCCACTTT. Residues: CASSRAAGQGADSPLHF.

The count of this clone is one. The CDR3 region is CASSLRTDSYEQYF. As DNA, the CDR3 is TGCGCCAGCAGCCTTCGGACCGATTCCTACGAGCAGTACTTC. V is TRBV4-1 and J is TRBJ2-7; D is unresolved. Trimming left V 4 bases short and J 1 base short, with 11 bases between. This CDR3 is built from 14 residues. Germline V gene sequence: CDR1 MGHRA, CDR2 YSYEKL.

The chain is built from TRBV6-5 and TRBJ1-4, with D perhaps TRBD1 (5 bases). This CDR3 region has 14 residues. Trimming took off 6 bases at V and 2 bases at J, with 10 bases between the two ends. Germline V CDR1 and CDR2: MNHEY, SVGAGI. CDR3 loop: CASSPGLTNEKLFF. CDR3 in DNA: TGTGCCAGCAGCCCGGGACTTACTAATGAAAAACTGTTTTTT.

This chain connects TRBV29-1 to TRBJ1-2; D is perhaps TRBD1 (6 bases). Trimming shortened V by 4 bases and J by 4 bases, and 10 bases separated the two germline ends. CDR1 is SQVTM, CDR2 ANQGSEA, per germline. The CDR3 has 12 amino acids. The CDR3 nucleotides are TGCAGCGTTGCCTGGACAGCCTATGGCTACACCTTC. This encodes CSVAWTAYGYTF.

The V and J genes are TRBV30 and TRBJ2-2; either TRBD1 or TRBD2 may fit D (5 bases each). This CDR3 region has 15 residues. With 3 bases removed from V and 0 bases from J, the gap between germline ends came to 11 bases. The germline V gene has CDR1 GTSNPN and CDR2 SVGIG (reference sequence). This CDR3 reads CAWRRGGSNTGELFF. In DNA form, the CDR3 reads TGTGCCTGGAGGAGGGGCGGATCGAACACCGGGGAGCTGTTTTTT.

The V call is TRBV6-6, the J call TRBJ1-6; TRBD1 is a possible D gene (6 bases). V lost 4 bases and J lost 3, with 10 bases in between. CDR1 is MNHNY and CDR2 is SVGAGI in the germline V gene (reference sequence). The CDR3 is made up of 15 amino acids. The CDR3 sequence: CASSFTGNYNSPLHF. For the CDR3, the DNA is TGTGCCAGCAGTTTCACAGGGAACTATAATTCACCCCTCCACTTT.

A note on this clone: This same CDR3 is encoded by further DNA sequences in the sample. V and J are TRBV9 and TRBJ2-3, with D uncertain. CDR3 size: 11 residues. V was shortened by 2 bases and J by 6 bases, with 4 bases between the two germline ends. Germline assignment: CDR1 SGDLS and CDR2 YYNGEE. The chain's CDR3 is CASSVADTQYF. CDR3 DNA: TGTGCCAGCAGCGTCGCCGATACGCAGTATTTT.

This chain links TRBV5-1 with TRBJ2-7; D unclear. The CDR3 runs to 12 residues. V was shortened by 4 bases and J by 5 bases, with 10 bases between the two germline ends. Germline lookup yields CDR1 SGHRS and CDR2 YFSETQ. This CDR3 is CASSHSEHEQYF. The CDR3 DNA sequence: TGCGCCAGCAGCCACTCGGAGCACGAGCAGTACTTC.

The chain uses TRBV28 and TRBJ2-7; 11 bases are shared with TRBD2. V shed 6 bases and J 5 bases; nucleotides not matched to a gene: 6. The CDR3 runs 14 residues. Germline lookup yields CDR1 MDHEN and CDR2 SYDVKM. CDR3 nucleotide sequence: TGTGCCAGCAGGGTAGCGGGGGGGCGAAACGAGCAGTACTTC. Translation: CASRVAGGRNEQYF.

This clone has a handful of counts. The V and J genes are TRBV30 and TRBJ1-2; maybe TRBD1 (5 bases). In germline, CDR1 is GTSNPN, CDR2 SVGIG (reference sequence). V lost 7 bases and J 6 bases, leaving 15 bases between the germline ends. This CDR3 has 12 residues. The CDR3 DNA reads as TGTGCCTTGGTGACAGTCCGGAATGGCTACACCTTC. Translation gives CALVTVRNGYTF.

The rearrangement uses TRBV19 and TRBJ2-7; D may match TRBD1 or TRBD2 (6 bases each). Trimming cost V 4 bases and J 5 bases, with 15 bases left between them. The V gene's germline CDR1 is LNHDA and CDR2 SQIVND (reference sequence). This CDR3 has 14 residues. The CDR3 is CASSTLGGQHEQYF. In nucleotides, the CDR3 is TGTGCCAGTAGTACCCTCGGGGGCCAACACGAGCAGTACTTC.

The chain is built from TRBV11-2 and TRBJ1-6; 9 bases agree with TRBD1. CDR3 length: 13 residues. Germline-derived CDR1 and CDR2 are SGHAT and FQNNGV. With V trimmed by 6 bases and J by 7 bases, 1 base remained unmatched. DNA for the CDR3: TGTGCCAGCAGGACAGGGGGGAATTCACCCCTCCACTTT. Translation gives CASRTGGNSPLHF. Complete variable domain (other parts from reference TRBV11-2 and TRBJ1-6): EAGVAQSPRYKIIEKRQSVAFWCNPISGHATLYWYQQILGQGPKLLIQFQNNGVVDDSQLPKDRFSAERLKGVDSTLKIQPAKLEDSAVYLCASRTGGNSPLHFGNGTRLTVT.

The rearrangement uses TRBV2 and TRBJ1-5; D unresolved. Trimming removed 4 bases at V and 7 bases at J, with 8 bases between. This CDR3 region has 12 residues. Germline V CDR1 and CDR2: SNHLY, FYNNEI. In nucleotides, the CDR3 is TGTGCCAGCAGTGGCGGAGAGCAGCCCCAGCATTTT. Translation: CASSGGEQPQHF. The variable domain in full, with the rest retrieved from reference TRBV2 and TRBJ1-5, is EPEVTQTPSHQVTQMGQEVILRCVPISNHLYFYWYRQILGQKVEFLVSFYNNEISEKSEIFDDQFSVERPDGSNFTLKIRSTKLEDSAMYFCASSGGEQPQHFGDGTRLSIL.

This rearrangement joins TRBV4-3 to TRBJ2-7; D not resolved. Germline CDR1 and CDR2: LGHNA and YSLEER. V dropped 0 bases and J dropped 0 bases, with 12 bases sitting between them. The CDR3 runs 16 residues. CDR3 sequence (DNA): TGCGCCAGCAGCCAAGAATTTGCCCACTACTCCTACGAGCAGTACTTC. Its translation is CASSQEFAHYSYEQYF.

This clone was seen just once. This rearrangement joins TRBV5-6 to TRBJ2-1, with TRBD2 matching 8 bases. With 5 bases clipped from V and 9 bases from J, the junction kept 13 bases outside the gene matches. In germline, CDR1 is SGHDT, CDR2 YYEEEE. The CDR3 has 15 amino acids. The CDR3 DNA follows: TGTGCCAGCAGTTTAGCGGGATTCGGGAGTGGTGAGCAGTTCTTC. Encoded protein: CASSLAGFGSGEQFF.

This chain connects TRBV7-6 to TRBJ1-5, with 7 nucleotides matching TRBD1. This CDR3 has 17 residues. Germline CDR1 is SGHVS and CDR2 is FNYEAQ. V lost 0 bases to trimming and J lost 2 bases; unmatched junction nucleotides: 7. CDR3 sequence: CASSLAQGQVGNQPQHF. As DNA, the CDR3 is TGTGCCAGCAGCTTAGCCCAAGGACAGGTGGGCAATCAGCCCCAGCATTTT.

The CDR3 nucleotides read TGTGCCAGCAGTTATGCAACTAGCTCCTCCTACAATGAGCAGTTCTTC. Amino acids: CASSYATSSSYNEQFF. V gene TRBV6-9 combines with J gene TRBJ2-1; possibly TRBD2 for D (6 bases). Per the germline V gene, CDR1 is MNHGY and CDR2 is SVAAGI. V was cut by 2 bases and J by 0 bases, with 11 bases left in between. CDR3 length equals 16 residues.

This chain uses TRBV2 with TRBJ2-7, with a tentative D call TRBD1 (6 bases). The CDR3 spans 13 residues. Germline values: CDR1 SNHLY, CDR2 FYNNEI. V was pared by 7 bases and J by 4 bases, with 14 bases between. CDR3 region: CASTRTEGYEQYF. As DNA, the CDR3 is TGTGCCAGCACCCGGACAGAAGGGTACGAGCAGTACTTC.

This sequence joins TRBV18 and TRBJ2-3; TRBD1 matches 9 bases. Germline V CDR1 and CDR2: KGHSH, LQKENI. The CDR3 spans 16 residues. The V gene end was trimmed by 5 bases and the J gene end by 2 bases; junction bases not matched to a gene: 8. The DNA of the CDR3 is TGTGCCAGCTCATCACAGGGGACAGGGCTCACAGATACGCAGTATTTT. This codes for CASSSQGTGLTDTQYF.

The chain employs TRBV5-4 and TRBJ2-3; 12 nucleotides match TRBD2. CDR3 length: 16 residues. Germline CDR1 is SGHNT and CDR2 is YYREEE (reference sequence). V dropped 4 bases and J dropped 2; count of bases not matched to a gene: 5. The CDR3 DNA reads as TGTGCCAGCAGCAAGGGGACTAGCGGGTTCACAGATACGCAGTATTTT. This encodes CASSKGTSGFTDTQYF.

About this clone itself: Other nucleotide sequences in the sample specify the same CDR3. The gene calls are TRBV18 and TRBJ2-5; 7 positions agree with TRBD1. CDR3 size: 14 residues. The trim removed 0 bases at V and 5 bases at J, leaving 3 bases unmatched. The germline gives CDR1 KGHSH, CDR2 LQKENI. DNA of the CDR3: TGTGCCAGCTCACCACCGGGACAGTCGGAGACCCAGTACTTC. The encoded protein is CASSPPGQSETQYF.